This T cell receptor beta chain was recovered during a study of a mutant IDH1 vaccine in newly diagnosed glioma. Study-wide context: Held at week 35, visit V12 was the safety follow-up, and visit V13 followed at week 47.

Comment on this clone: What it binds is unknown.

Study-wide results and limits: No link was apparently found between pseudoprogression and changes in top peripheral T cell clonotypes.

CDR3 length: 15 amino acids. Germline V lookup: CDR1 MNHEY, CDR2 SMNVEV (reference sequence). V was clipped by 8 bases and J by 6 bases; unmatched bases: 14. Clones were read by immunoSEQ multiplex PCR, and TCRdb kept only the in-frame ones, dropping some. The table shows under 60,000 clones, with over 60% occurring only once. Time point described: week 47, end of study. Vaccinated patients received 300 ug of mutant IDH1 20-mer peptide per dose, with topical imiquimod. V is TRBV27 and J is TRBJ2-3, with 7 nucleotides matching TRBD2. The starting material was PBMCs, obtained from a glioma patient whose treatment included an IDH1 peptide vaccine. The receptor was derived from a middle-aged woman with glioma. Some clones in this sample may be carry-over from other donors' samples. CDR3 sequence reads: CASSRGAGEVDTQYF. The CDR3 nucleotides read TGTGCCAGCTCCCGGGGCGCGGGGGAGGTGGATACGCAGTATTTT.